This T cell receptor (beta chain) originates from a study of molecular identifiers for immune sequencing clone quantification. This clonotype has at least ten counts. Germline CDR1 is SQVTM and CDR2 is ANQGSEA. This CDR3 has 14 amino acids. Deletions cut 1 base from V and 4 bases from J, with 13 bases between. TCRdb recomputed calls from the PCR reads with MiXCR, one row per CDR3 protein. The sample records about 320,000 distinct CDR3 sequences, about a fifth being singletons. Sorting selected naive CD8 T cells with a CD8+CD4-CCR7+CD45RA+ phenotype. V is TRBV29-1 and J is TRBJ1-1, with D hard to call. Specimen: naive CD8+ T cells from blood, with Jurkat cell RNA spiked in. This sample's subset: FACS-sorted CD8+CD4-CCR7+CD45RA+ naive T cells. This clonotype was sampled from a human donor in good health. Some libraries in this study had Jurkat cell RNA spiked in. In DNA form, the CDR3 reads TGCAGCGTTGAAGTGGAGAATCGGCGCACTGAAGCTTTCTTT. It is translated as CSVEVENRRTEAFF.